This T cell receptor (beta chain) was captured by sequencing in a study of graft-versus-host responses after intestinal transplantation. Study summary: Grafts that recipients had were multivisceral, liver-intestinal, or isolated intestinal transplants.

Unmatched junction bases numbered 13, after V lost 2 bases and J lost 2 bases. Germline V lookup: CDR1 SGDLS, CDR2 YYNGEE. The CDR3 length is 18 residues. Generated by immunoSEQ multiplex PCR, the TCRdb table keeps only in-frame clones and is missing some. The table shows 65,000 to 90,000 clones, with approximately 90% occurring only once. Worth noting for this clone: Its antigen is still unknown.

This sequence originates from a human donor who was the organ donor for an intestinal transplant. The material sequenced was unstimulated CD8+ T cells sorted from spleen or lymph node cells, taken before transplant. J is TRBJ2-3 and V is TRBV9; 8 positions match TRBD2. The CDR3 DNA reads as TGTGCCAGCAGCGTCCGGACTTTTGCGGGAGGCCCCACAGATACGCAGTATTTT. Translated, it gives CASSVRTFAGGPTDTQYF. Drawing the rest from reference TRBV9 and TRBJ2-3, the complete variable domain is DSGVTQTPKHLITATGQRVTLRCSPRSGDLSVYWYQQSLDQGLQFLIQYYNGEERAKGNILERFSAQQFPDLHSELNLSSLELGDSALYFCASSVRTFAGGPTDTQYFGPGTRLTVL.